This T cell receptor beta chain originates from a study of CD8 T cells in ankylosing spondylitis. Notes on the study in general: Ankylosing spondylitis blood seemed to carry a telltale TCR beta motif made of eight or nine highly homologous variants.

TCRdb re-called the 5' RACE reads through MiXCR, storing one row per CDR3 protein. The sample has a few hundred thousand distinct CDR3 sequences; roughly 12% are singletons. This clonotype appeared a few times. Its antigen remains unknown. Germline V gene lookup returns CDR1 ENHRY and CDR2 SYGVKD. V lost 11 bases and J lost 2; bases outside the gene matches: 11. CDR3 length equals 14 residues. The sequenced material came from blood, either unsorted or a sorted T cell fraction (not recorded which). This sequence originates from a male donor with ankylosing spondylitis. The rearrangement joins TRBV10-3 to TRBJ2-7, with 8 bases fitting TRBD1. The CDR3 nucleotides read TGTGCCTTAAGACAGGGGCCGAACGCCTACGAGCAGTACTTC. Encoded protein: CALRQGPNAYEQYF.